A single sample is the source of the 3 T cell receptor beta chains below, sequenced in a study of blood T cells in healthy people across ages. A sample-barcoded 5' primer and a J-beta primer mix were used in a second PCR of about 6 to 12 cycles. One entry per CDR3 protein, called by TCRdb with MiXCR from the 5' RACE reads. The sample shows more than 650,000 distinct CDR3 sequences, approximately 55% of them seen only once. Sequencing used blood. These receptors were taken from a man aged 80 or over in good health.

V and J are TRBV25-1 and TRBJ2-7; 7 bases are shared with TRBD2. The CDR3 length is 13 residues. CDR1 MGHDK and CDR2 SYGVNS come from the germline V gene. V lost 8 bases to trimming and J lost 2 bases; unmatched junction nucleotides: 6. CDR3 in amino acids: CASARETAYEQYF. In DNA form, the CDR3 reads TGTGCCAGCGCGCGGGAGACGGCCTACGAGCAGTACTTC.

There are a few counts of this clonotype. The chain joins TRBV9 to TRBJ1-1; D uncertain. Trimming removed 9 bases from V and 1 base from J, with 10 bases in between. Per the germline V gene, CDR1 is SGDLS and CDR2 is YYNGEE. The CDR3 loop spans 12 amino acids. CDR3 region: CATGRSNTEAFF. CDR3 sequence (DNA): TGTGCCACCGGACGGTCGAACACTGAAGCTTTCTTT.

This clonotype was picked up a small number of times. V and J are TRBV4-2 and TRBJ2-3; TRBD2 is a possible D gene (6 bases). The CDR3 totals 16 residues. The germline V and J ends were trimmed by 7 bases and 2 bases, with 19 bases remaining between them. Germline V lookup: CDR1 LGHNA, CDR2 YNFKEQ. CDR3 bases: TGTGCCAGCACTGAGGGAACTAGCCCACCCACAGATACGCAGTATTTT. Translated, it gives CASTEGTSPPTDTQYF.